This T cell receptor (beta chain) was retrieved from a study of blood T cells in healthy people across ages (dated by TCRdb to 2014 to 2015). With regard to the full study: In model experiments, template switching captured roughly one uniquely barcoded TCR beta cDNA molecule for every two T cells. To track age-related changes in TCR beta repertoire diversity, the study relied on deep sequencing normalized with unique cDNA molecular identifiers. Donors were grouped into four age groups: young (average 16 years), middle-aged (roughly 38), aged (around 62) and long-lived (just over 80). To avoid experimental bias, donors of different ages were spread randomly across the sequencing lanes. Using the same blood draw, the study looked at two additional independent replicas of 1 million unique cDNA reads for two donors, one aged 18 to 30 and the other aged 80 or older. Overall results and qualifications from the work: Compared with the aged group, the long-lived group had more naive CD4+ T cells, fewer expanded clones and increased TCR diversity, a pattern suggesting age selection. Donor CMV infection status was unknown, potentially confounding age-related changes in expanded clonotypes. Total diversity estimates from one million sequenced T cells were considered lower bounds and underestimates. A strong correlation was found between observed TCR beta diversity and the percentage of naive T cells measured by flow cytometry. As age increased, observed TCR beta diversity per million T cells dropped in a roughly linear way, and a significant reduction was already evident by age around 41. Bulk unsorted PBMC profiling prevented conclusive comparison of naive and antigen-experienced compartments.

The library was made by 5' RACE. Sequencing took place on an Illumina HiSeq 2500. A second PCR of roughly 7 to 11 cycles was performed with a sample-barcoded 5' primer and a J-beta primer mix. A template-switch 5' adaptor carrying 12 random nucleotides introduced a unique molecular identifier onto each TCR beta cDNA molecule. Each sample yielded at least 2.5 million CDR3-containing paired-end reads. The Mint cDNA synthesis kit, primed by a TRBC-specific oligonucleotide, was used to synthesize first-strand cDNA from all RNA. After uracil-DNA glycosylase treatment, a first 18-cycle PCR used universal primers M1SS and BC2_uni_R on all cDNA. In the original analysis: For normalization, 1 million high-quality reads were randomly selected from each sample, with every read carrying a distinct molecular identifier. Reads sharing molecular identifiers were discarded rather than binned into consensus sequences. MiTCR, run with a Q25 quality threshold and the strictest error-elimination algorithm, handled CDR3 identification, clonotype clustering and error correction. A nonparametric unseen species model using Euler transformation provided a lower-bound estimate of total TCR beta diversity. TCRdb itself trimmed the public reads at Q25 with fastp, ran MiXCR and retained productive beta chains. Each entry merges the rows of one CDR3 protein and shows their most common DNA and genes. These V and J calls rely on TCRdb rather than the paper's analysis. The sample yields about 830,000 distinct CDR3 sequences; about 59% were counted once. Approximately 30% of the sample is held by the ten biggest clonotypes.

About this clonotype itself: What this receptor recognizes is not known. Base qualities are not recorded, but no much larger clone differs from it by a single base.

CDR1 and CDR2, per the germline V gene (reference sequence), are DFQATT and SNEGSKA. The CDR3 covers 16 residues, taking in both the cysteine and the phenylalanine. Only the CDR3 DNA is retained, 48 bases long and in frame from the first base. The germline V and J ends show losses of 4 bases and 0 bases respectively, and no gene match explains 3 bases of the junction. Donors were about 36 systemically healthy Caucasian individuals from Russia aged roughly 6 to 100 years. About 9.8 milliliters of peripheral blood were drawn from each donor into EDTA-treated Vacutainer tubes. Ficoll-Paque density-gradient centrifugation was used to isolate PBMCs, with at least 6 million obtained per sample. Total RNA, at least 5 micrograms per sample, was extracted from PBMCs with Trizol reagent. Naive CD45RAhigh/CD27high T cell percentages were measured by flow cytometry on a PBMC aliquot from every donor.

This receptor chain uses TRBV20-1 and TRBJ2-3; TRBD2 aligns with 14 central bases. This TCR was recovered from a man aged 25 to 40 in good health. Sequenced sample: blood. The CDR3 amino acid sequence is: CSATGLAGASTDTQYF. DNA sequence: TGCAGTGCTACGGGACTAGCGGGGGCAAGCACAGATACGCAGTATTTT.